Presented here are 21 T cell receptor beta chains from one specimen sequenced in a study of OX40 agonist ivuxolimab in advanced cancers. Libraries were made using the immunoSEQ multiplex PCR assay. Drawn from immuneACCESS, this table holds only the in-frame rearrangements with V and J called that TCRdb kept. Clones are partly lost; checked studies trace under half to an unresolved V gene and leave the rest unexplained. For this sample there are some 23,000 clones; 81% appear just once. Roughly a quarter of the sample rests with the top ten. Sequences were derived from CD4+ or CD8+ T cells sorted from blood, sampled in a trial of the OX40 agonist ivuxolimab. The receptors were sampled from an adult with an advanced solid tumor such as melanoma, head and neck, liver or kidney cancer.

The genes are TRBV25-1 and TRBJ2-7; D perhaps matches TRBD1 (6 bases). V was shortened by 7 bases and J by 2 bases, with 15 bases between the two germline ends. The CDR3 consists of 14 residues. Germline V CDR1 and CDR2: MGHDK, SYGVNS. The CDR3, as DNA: TGTGCCAGCAACCCGGGACATCGTCCCTACGAGCAGTACTTC. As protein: CASNPGHRPYEQYF.

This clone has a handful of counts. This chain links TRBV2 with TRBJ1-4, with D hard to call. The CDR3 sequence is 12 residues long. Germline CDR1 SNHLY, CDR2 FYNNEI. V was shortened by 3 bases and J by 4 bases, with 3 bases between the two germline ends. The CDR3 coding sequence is TGTGCCAGCAGTGACCATAATGAAAAACTGTTTTTT. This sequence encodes CASSDHNEKLFF.

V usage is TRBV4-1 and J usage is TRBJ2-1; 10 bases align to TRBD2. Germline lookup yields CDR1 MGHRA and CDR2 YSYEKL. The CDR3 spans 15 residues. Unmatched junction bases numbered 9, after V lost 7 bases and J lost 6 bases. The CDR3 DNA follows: TGCGCCAGCACCCAGGGGGTAGCGGGAGGCAATGAGCAGTTCTTC. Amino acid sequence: CASTQGVAGGNEQFF.

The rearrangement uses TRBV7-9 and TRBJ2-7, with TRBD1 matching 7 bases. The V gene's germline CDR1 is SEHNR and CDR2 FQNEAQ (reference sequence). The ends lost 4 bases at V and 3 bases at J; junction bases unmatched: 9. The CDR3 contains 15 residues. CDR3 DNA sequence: TGTGCCAGCAGCTCTCAGGGACAGCAACTCTACGAGCAGTACTTC. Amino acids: CASSSQGQQLYEQYF.

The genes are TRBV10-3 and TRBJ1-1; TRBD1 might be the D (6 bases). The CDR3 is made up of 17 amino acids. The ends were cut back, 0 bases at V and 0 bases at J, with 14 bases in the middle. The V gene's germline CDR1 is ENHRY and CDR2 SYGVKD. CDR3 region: CAISESRRGILNTEAFF. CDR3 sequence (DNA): TGTGCCATCAGTGAGTCTCGCAGGGGAATTTTGAACACTGAAGCTTTCTTT.

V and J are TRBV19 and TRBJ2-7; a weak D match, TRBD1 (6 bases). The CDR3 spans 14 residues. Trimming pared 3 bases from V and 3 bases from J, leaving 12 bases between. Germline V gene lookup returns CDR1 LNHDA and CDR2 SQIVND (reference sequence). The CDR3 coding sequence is TGTGCCAGTAGTATTTCTGGACAGCTCTACGAGCAGTACTTC. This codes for CASSISGQLYEQYF.

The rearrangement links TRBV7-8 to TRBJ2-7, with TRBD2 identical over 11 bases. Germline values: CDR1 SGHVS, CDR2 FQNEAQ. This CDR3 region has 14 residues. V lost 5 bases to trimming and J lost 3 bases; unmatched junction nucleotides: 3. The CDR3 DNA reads TGTGCCAGCAGCACTAGCGGGAGCAGCTACGAGCAGTACTTC. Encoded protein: CASSTSGSSYEQYF.

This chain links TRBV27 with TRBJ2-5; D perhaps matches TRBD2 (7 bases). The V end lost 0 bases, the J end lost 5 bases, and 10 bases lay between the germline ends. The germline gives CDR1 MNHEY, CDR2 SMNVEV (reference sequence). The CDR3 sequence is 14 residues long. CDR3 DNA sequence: TGTGCCAGCAGTTTATCGGGCGGGGGCGAGACCCAGTACTTC. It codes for CASSLSGGGETQYF.

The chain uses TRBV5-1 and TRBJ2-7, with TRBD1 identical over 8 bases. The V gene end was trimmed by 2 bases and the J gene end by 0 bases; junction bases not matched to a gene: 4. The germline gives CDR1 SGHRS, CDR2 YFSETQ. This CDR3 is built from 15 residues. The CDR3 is CASSLDRGRSYEQYF. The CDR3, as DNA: TGCGCCAGCAGCTTAGACAGGGGTCGCTCCTACGAGCAGTACTTC.

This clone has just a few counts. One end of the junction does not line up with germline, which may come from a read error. CDR3 in amino acids: CASSWGIF. CDR3 bases: TGTGCCAGCAGTTGGGGGATCTTC. V is TRBV5-8 and J is TRBJ1-2; weak D call: TRBD1 (5 bases). Germline V CDR1 and CDR2: SGHTS, YDEGEE. The CDR3 totals 8 residues.

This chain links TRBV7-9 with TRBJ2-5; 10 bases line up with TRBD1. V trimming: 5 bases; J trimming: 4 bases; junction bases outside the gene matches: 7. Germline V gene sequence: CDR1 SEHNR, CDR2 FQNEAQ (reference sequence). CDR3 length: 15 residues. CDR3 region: CASSRPGQGSETQYF. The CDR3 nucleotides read TGTGCCAGCAGCCGACCGGGACAGGGGTCAGAGACCCAGTACTTC.

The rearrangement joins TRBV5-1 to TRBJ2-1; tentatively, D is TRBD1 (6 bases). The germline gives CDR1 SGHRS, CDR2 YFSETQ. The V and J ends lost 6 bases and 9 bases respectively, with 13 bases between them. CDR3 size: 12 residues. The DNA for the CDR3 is TGCGCCAGCAAAAAAATGGGGGCTGAGCAGTTCTTC. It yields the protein CASKKMGAEQFF.

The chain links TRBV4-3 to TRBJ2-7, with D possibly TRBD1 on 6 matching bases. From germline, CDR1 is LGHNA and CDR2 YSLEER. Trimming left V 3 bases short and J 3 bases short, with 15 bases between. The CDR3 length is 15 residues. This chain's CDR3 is CASSQSTGLNYEQYF. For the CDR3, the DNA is TGCGCCAGCAGCCAGAGCACAGGGTTAAACTACGAGCAGTACTTC.

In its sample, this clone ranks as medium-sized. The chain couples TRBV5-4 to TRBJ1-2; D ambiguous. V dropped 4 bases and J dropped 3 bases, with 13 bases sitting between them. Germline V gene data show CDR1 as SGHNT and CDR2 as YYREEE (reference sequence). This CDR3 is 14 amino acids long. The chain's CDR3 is CASSSGRLDYGYTF. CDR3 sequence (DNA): TGTGCCAGCAGCAGTGGACGGCTAGACTATGGCTACACCTTC.

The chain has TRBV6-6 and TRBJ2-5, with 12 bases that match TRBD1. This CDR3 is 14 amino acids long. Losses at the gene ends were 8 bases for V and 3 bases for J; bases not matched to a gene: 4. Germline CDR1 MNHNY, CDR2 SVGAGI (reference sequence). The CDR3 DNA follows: TGTGCCAGCTGGGGACAGGGGGCGGAAGAGACCCAGTACTTC. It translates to CASWGQGAEETQYF.

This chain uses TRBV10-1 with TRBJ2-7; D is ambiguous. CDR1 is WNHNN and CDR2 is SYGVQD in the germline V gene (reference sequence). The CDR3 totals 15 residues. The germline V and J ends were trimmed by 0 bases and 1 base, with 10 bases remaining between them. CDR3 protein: CASSESPDFSYEQYF. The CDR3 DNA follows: TGCGCCAGCAGTGAGTCGCCAGACTTTTCCTACGAGCAGTACTTC.

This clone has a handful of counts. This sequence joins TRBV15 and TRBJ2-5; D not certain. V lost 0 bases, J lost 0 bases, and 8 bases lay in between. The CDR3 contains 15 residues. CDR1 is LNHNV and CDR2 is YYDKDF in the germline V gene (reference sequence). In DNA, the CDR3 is TGTGCCACCAGCAGAGATCCAGGCGACCAAGAGACCCAGTACTTC. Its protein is CATSRDPGDQETQYF.

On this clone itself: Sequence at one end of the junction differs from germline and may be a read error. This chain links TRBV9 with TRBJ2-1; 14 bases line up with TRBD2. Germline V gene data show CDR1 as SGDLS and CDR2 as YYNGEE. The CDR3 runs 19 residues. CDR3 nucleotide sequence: TGTGCCAGCAGCGCCTCCGGGACTAGCGGGAGCACCTCCGACAATGAGCAGTTCTTC. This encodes CASSASGTSGSTSDNEQFF.

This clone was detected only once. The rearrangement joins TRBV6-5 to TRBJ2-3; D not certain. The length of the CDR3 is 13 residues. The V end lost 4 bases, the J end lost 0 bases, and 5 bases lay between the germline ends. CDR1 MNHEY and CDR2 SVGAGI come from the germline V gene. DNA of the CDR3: TGTGCCAGCAGTTTAAGGAGCACAGATACGCAGTATTTT. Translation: CASSLRSTDTQYF.

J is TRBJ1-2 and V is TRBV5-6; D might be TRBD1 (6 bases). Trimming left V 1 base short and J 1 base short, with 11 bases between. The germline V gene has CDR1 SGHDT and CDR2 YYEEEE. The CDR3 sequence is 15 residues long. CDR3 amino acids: CASSLKGVINYGYTF. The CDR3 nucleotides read TGTGCCAGCAGCTTGAAGGGGGTAATTAACTATGGCTACACCTTC.

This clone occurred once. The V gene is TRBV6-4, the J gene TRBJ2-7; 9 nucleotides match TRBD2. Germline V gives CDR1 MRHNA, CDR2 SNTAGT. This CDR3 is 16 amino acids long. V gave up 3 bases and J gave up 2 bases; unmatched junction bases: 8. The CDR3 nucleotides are TGTGCCAGCAGTGAAGAAGGCGGGAGGGCCGCCTACGAGCAGTACTTC. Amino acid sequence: CASSEEGGRAAYEQYF.